This T cell receptor (beta chain) was observed in a study of PD-L1 blockade in urothelial cancer. Study at large: Atezolizumab at 1,200 mg intravenously every 3 weeks was started by patients in 2014.

This CDR3 comprises 14 residues. Germline V gives CDR1 SGHTA, CDR2 FQGTGA. Trimming shortened V by 5 bases and J by 4 bases, and 12 bases separated the two germline ends. Noted time point: pretreatment peripheral blood. Data came from immunoSEQ multiplex PCR; TCRdb stores just in-frame clones and leaves some out. Of 40,000 to 50,000 clones in the sample, about 86% were seen once. The input for sequencing was PBMCs, taken around atezolizumab (anti-PD-L1) treatment. This TCR derives from an older man with urothelial cancer. V usage is TRBV7-3 and J usage is TRBJ2-1, with D maybe TRBD1 (7 bases). The CDR3 DNA reads as TGTGCCAGCAGCCCGCGGGGACAGTACAATGAGCAGTTCTTC. This codes for CASSPRGQYNEQFF.